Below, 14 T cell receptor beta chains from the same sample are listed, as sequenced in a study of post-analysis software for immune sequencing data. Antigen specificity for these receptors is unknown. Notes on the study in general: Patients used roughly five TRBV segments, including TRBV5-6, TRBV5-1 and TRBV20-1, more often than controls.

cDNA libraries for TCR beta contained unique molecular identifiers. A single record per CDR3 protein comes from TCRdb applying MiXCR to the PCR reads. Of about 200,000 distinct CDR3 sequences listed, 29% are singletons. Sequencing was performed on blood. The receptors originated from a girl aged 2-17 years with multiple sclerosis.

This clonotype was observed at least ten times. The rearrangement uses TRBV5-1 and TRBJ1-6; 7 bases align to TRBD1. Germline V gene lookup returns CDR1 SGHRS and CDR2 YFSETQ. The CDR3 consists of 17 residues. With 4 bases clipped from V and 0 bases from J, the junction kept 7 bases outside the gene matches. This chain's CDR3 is CASSHEQGSSYNSPLHF. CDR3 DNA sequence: TGCGCCAGCAGCCATGAACAGGGGAGCTCCTATAATTCACCCCTCCACTTT.

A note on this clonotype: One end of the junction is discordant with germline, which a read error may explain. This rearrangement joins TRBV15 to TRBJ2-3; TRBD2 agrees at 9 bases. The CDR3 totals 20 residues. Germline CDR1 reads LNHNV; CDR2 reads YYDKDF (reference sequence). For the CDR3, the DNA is TGTGCCACCGGCAGAGATCTTGGGTTAGCGGGAGAGACGGGCACAGATACGCAGTATTTT. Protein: CATGRDLGLAGETGTDTQYF.

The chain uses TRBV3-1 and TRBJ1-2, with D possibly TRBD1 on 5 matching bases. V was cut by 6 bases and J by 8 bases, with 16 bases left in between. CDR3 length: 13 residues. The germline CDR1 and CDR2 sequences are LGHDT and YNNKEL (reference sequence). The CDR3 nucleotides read TGTGCCAGCAGGGGCGACGGGACGGGGGGCTACACCTTC. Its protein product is CASRGDGTGGYTF.

This chain's CDR3 is CSAETGVRKLFF. The CDR3 DNA sequence: TGCAGTGCCGAGACAGGGGTGAGGAAACTGTTTTTT. The rearrangement joins TRBV20-1 to TRBJ1-4; 8 positions match TRBD1. The CDR3 is 12 amino acids. Germline V gene data show CDR1 as DFQATT and CDR2 as SNEGSKA (reference sequence). With 6 bases clipped from V and 11 bases from J, the junction kept 8 bases outside the gene matches.

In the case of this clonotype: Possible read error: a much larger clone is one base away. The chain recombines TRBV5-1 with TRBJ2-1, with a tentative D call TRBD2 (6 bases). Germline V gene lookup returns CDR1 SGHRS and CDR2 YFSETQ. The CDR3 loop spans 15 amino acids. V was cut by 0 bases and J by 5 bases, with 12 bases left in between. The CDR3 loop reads CASSLGSGVHNEQFF. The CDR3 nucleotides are TGCGCCAGCAGCTTGGGTAGCGGAGTTCACAATGAGCAGTTCTTC. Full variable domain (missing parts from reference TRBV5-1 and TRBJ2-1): KAGVTQTPRYLIKTRGQQVTLSCSPISGHRSVSWYQQTPGQGLQFLFEYFSETQRNKGNFPGRFSGRQFSNSRSEMNVSTLELGDSALYLCASSLGSGVHNEQFFGPGTRLTVL.

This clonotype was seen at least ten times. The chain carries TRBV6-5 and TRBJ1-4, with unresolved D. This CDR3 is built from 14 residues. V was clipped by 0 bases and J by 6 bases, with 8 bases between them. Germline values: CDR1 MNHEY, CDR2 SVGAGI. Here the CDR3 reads CASSYSGMDEKLFF. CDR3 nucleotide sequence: TGTGCCAGCAGTTACTCAGGGATGGATGAAAAACTGTTTTTT.

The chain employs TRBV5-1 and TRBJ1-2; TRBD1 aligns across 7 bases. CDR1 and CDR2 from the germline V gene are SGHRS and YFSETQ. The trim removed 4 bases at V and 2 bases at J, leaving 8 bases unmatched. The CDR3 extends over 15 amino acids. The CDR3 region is CASSPTGGQNYGYTF. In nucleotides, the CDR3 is TGCGCCAGCAGCCCCACGGGGGGACAGAACTATGGCTACACCTTC. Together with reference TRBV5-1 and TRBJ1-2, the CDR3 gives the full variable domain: KAGVTQTPRYLIKTRGQQVTLSCSPISGHRSVSWYQQTPGQGLQFLFEYFSETQRNKGNFPGRFSGRQFSNSRSEMNVSTLELGDSALYLCASSPTGGQNYGYTFGSGTRLTVV.

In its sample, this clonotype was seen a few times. The CDR3 spells CSARVPLAGTGELFF. The CDR3 bases are TGCAGTGCTAGAGTCCCCCTAGCTGGGACCGGGGAGCTGTTTTTT. V and J are TRBV20-1 and TRBJ2-2, with D possibly matching TRBD2 (5 bases). The CDR3 runs to 15 residues. CDR1 DFQATT and CDR2 SNEGSKA come from the germline V gene (reference sequence). Deletions cut 1 base from V and 5 bases from J, with 14 bases between.

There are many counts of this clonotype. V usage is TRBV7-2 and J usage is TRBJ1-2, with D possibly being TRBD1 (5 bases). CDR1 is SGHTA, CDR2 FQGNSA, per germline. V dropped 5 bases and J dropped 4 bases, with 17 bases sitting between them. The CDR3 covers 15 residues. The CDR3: CASSPRGTGRYGYTF. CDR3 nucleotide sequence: TGTGCCAGCAGCCCACGAGGTACGGGACGCTATGGCTACACCTTC.

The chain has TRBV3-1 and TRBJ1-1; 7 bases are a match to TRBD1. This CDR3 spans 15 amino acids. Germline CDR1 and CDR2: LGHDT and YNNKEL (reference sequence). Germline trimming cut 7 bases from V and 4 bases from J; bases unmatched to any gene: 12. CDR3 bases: TGTGCCAGCACCGACCTCGACAGGGCGAGCACTGAAGCTTTCTTT. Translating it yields CASTDLDRASTEAFF.

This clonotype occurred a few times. The CDR3 DNA follows: TGTGCCAGCAGCTTTGGGCGGGAGGGTGAGCAGTTCTTC. Protein: CASSFGREGEQFF. J is TRBJ2-1 and V is TRBV7-2; TRBD2 matches at 9 bases. The CDR3 is 13 residues long. The V gene end was trimmed by 3 bases and the J gene end by 9 bases; junction bases not matched to a gene: 3. Germline V CDR1 and CDR2: SGHTA, FQGNSA.

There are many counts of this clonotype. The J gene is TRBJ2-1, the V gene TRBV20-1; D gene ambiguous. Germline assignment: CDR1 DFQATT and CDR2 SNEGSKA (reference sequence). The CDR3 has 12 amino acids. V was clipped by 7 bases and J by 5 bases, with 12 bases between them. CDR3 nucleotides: TGCAGTGTGTGTCGCCGAGACAATGAGCAGTTCTTC. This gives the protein CSVCRRDNEQFF.

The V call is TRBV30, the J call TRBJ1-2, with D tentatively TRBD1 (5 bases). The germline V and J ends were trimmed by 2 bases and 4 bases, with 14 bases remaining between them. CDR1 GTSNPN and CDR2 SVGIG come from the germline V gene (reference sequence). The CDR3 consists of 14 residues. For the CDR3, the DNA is TGTGCCTGGAGTCGGGGGATGTCCGCCTATGGCTACACCTTC. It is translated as CAWSRGMSAYGYTF.

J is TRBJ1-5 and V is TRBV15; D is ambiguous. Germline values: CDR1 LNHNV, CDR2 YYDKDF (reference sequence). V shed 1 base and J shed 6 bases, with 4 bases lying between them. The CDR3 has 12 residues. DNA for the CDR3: TGTGCCACCAGCAGAGGAGGTCAGCCCCAGCATTTT. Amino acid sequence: CATSRGGQPQHF.